The 19 T cell receptor beta chains reported below all come from one sample, sequenced in a study of regulatory T cells in long-lasting Graves disease. Time point noted: persistent/refractory GD, antithyroid drugs over 5 years with positive TRAb. Researchers made the TCR library from RNA that was extracted from PBMCs. Investigators prepared the TCR beta libraries by applying iRepertoire HTBI primers and Arm-PCR of CDR3 regions. TCRdb reprocessed the multiplex PCR reads via MiXCR and lists one record per CDR3 protein. The sample comprises fewer than 550,000 distinct CDR3 sequences, 20% to 25% of which are singletons, and over 6% rests with the top ten. This material consisted of peripheral blood mononuclear cells (PBMCs), taken when the disease was refractory, from a patient treated with antithyroid drugs. The receptor source for this set is a female donor with Graves disease.

This rearrangement joins TRBV5-1 to TRBJ2-6, with D maybe TRBD2 (5 bases). Trimming left V 3 bases short and J 0 bases short, with 19 bases between. The CDR3 runs to 19 residues. Germline CDR1 and CDR2: SGHRS and YFSETQ. Here the CDR3 DNA reads TGCGCCAGCAGCTCCACGAGGGCAGACTCCTTCTCTGGGGCCAACGTCCTGACTTTC. Protein: CASSSTRADSFSGANVLTF.

This clonotype was seen ten or more times. The chain links TRBV11-2 to TRBJ2-7; D is uncertain. The V gene lost 4 bases and the J gene lost 0 bases, with 13 bases spanning the gap. The CDR3 is 15 residues long. The V gene's germline CDR1 is SGHAT and CDR2 FQNNGV. The CDR3 DNA reads TGTGCCAGCAGCTCCCTCCCGGCAGGCTCCTACGAGCAGTACTTC. Protein product: CASSSLPAGSYEQYF. Complete variable domain (other parts from reference TRBV11-2 and TRBJ2-7): EAGVAQSPRYKIIEKRQSVAFWCNPISGHATLYWYQQILGQGPKLLIQFQNNGVVDDSQLPKDRFSAERLKGVDSTLKIQPAKLEDSAVYLCASSSLPAGSYEQYFGPGTRLTVT.

This clonotype was seen ten or more times. The J gene is TRBJ2-2, the V gene TRBV27, with D tentatively TRBD1 (6 bases). Trimming cost V 2 bases and J 9 bases, with 10 bases left between them. Germline V gene data show CDR1 as MNHEY and CDR2 as SMNVEV (reference sequence). The CDR3 runs 13 residues. CDR3 residues: CASSLGQHRELFF. CDR3 in DNA: TGTGCCAGCAGTTTAGGACAGCACCGGGAGCTGTTTTTT.

In nucleotides, the CDR3 is TGCGCCAGCAGCTTGGGGGGTCCCGATGTTGGCTACACCTTC. Its protein is CASSLGGPDVGYTF. This chain joins TRBV5-1 and TRBJ1-2; D call uncertain. V was cut by 0 bases and J by 7 bases, with 13 bases left in between. The germline gives CDR1 SGHRS, CDR2 YFSETQ. The CDR3 totals 14 residues.

The V gene is TRBV6-1, the J gene TRBJ2-7; a possible D gene is TRBD1 (5 bases). CDR1 and CDR2 from the germline V gene are MNHNS and SASEGT. The CDR3 loop spans 15 amino acids. The V gene lost 8 bases and the J gene lost 7 bases, with 24 bases spanning the gap. The CDR3 DNA reads TGTGCCAGCGCCGGTTCCCAGGGAACTACGTTTGAGCAGTACTTC. The encoded protein is CASAGSQGTTFEQYF.

This clonotype was counted between two and nine times. The rearrangement links TRBV9 to TRBJ2-7; no reliable D call. The length of the CDR3 is 16 residues. V was clipped by 0 bases and J by 1 base, with 14 bases between them. The germline gives CDR1 SGDLS, CDR2 YYNGEE. CDR3 sequence (DNA): TGTGCCAGCAGCGTAGCCGGGCAAGGACCGTCCTACGAGCAGTACTTC. It is translated as CASSVAGQGPSYEQYF. The entire variable domain, with the rest obtained from reference TRBV9 and TRBJ2-7, is as follows: DSGVTQTPKHLITATGQRVTLRCSPRSGDLSVYWYQQSLDQGLQFLIQYYNGEERAKGNILERFSAQQFPDLHSELNLSSLELGDSALYFCASSVAGQGPSYEQYFGPGTRLTVT.

This clonotype was detected a few times. The V and J genes are TRBV12-3 or TRBV12-4 and TRBJ1-2; 7 nucleotides agree with TRBD1. This CDR3 contains 17 residues. The V gene end was trimmed by 5 bases and the J gene end by 3 bases; junction bases not matched to a gene: 15. The CDR3 nucleotides are TGTGCCAGCAGTCCCGGACAGGAGGTGGTGGCTTACTATGGCTACACCTTC. Amino acids: CASSPGQEVVAYYGYTF.

A few counts support this clonotype. This sequence joins TRBV5-1 and TRBJ2-5; 10 nucleotides align to TRBD2. The germline CDR1 and CDR2 sequences are SGHRS and YFSETQ. The CDR3 totals 16 residues. J lost 4 bases, V lost 0 bases, and 6 bases had no gene match. The CDR3 loop reads CASSLDIASGGETQYF. In DNA form, the CDR3 reads TGCGCCAGCAGCTTGGATATCGCTAGCGGGGGAGAGACCCAGTACTTC.

This clonotype was observed a handful of times. V is TRBV10-1 and J is TRBJ2-3, with D perhaps matching TRBD1 or TRBD2 (5 bases each). Germline V gives CDR1 WNHNN, CDR2 SYGVQD (reference sequence). The CDR3 runs 16 residues. V lost 6 bases, J lost 2 bases, and 18 bases lay in between. CDR3 residues: CASSRSTEGNTDTQYF. The CDR3 nucleotides are TGCGCCAGCAGCCGCTCGACAGAGGGGAACACAGATACGCAGTATTTT.

The sample holds many counts of this clonotype. The chain uses TRBV28 and TRBJ2-7; TRBD2 matches at 10 bases. The V segment lost 1 base and the J segment 3 bases; nucleotides outside the gene matches: 6. There are 16 residues in the CDR3. Germline V gives CDR1 MDHEN, CDR2 SYDVKM. The CDR3 sequence: CASSLSGLAVNYEQYF. The CDR3 region has the DNA TGTGCCAGCAGTTTATCTGGACTAGCGGTTAACTACGAGCAGTACTTC.

As concerns this clonotype: The junction and the germline gene differ at one end; a read error may be behind it. The rearrangement joins TRBV6-4 to TRBJ2-3; the match to TRBD2 covers 9 bases. Germline CDR1 MRHNA, CDR2 SNTAGT. This CDR3 has 17 amino acids. CDR3 DNA sequence: TGTGCCAGCAGTTACTCGAGACTAGCGGCCCCGGGGGATACGCAGTATTTT. Encoded protein: CASSYSRLAAPGDTQYF.

This clonotype came up a few times. V usage is TRBV19 and J usage is TRBJ1-5; D not resolved. The germline V gene has CDR1 LNHDA and CDR2 SQIVND (reference sequence). The CDR3 is made up of 15 amino acids. With 4 bases removed from V and 1 base from J, the gap between germline ends came to 11 bases. The CDR3 is CASSTMDVSNQPQHF. CDR3 coding DNA: TGTGCCAGTAGTACTATGGATGTAAGCAATCAGCCCCAGCATTTT.

This clonotype has only a few counts. The rearrangement joins TRBV29-1 to TRBJ1-1; D is unclear. Germline values: CDR1 SQVTM, CDR2 ANQGSEA. V shed 4 bases and J shed 4 bases, with 4 bases lying between them. The CDR3 extends over 10 amino acids. This chain's CDR3 is CSVVGTEAFF. In nucleotides, the CDR3 is TGCAGCGTTGTGGGCACTGAAGCTTTCTTT.

The rearrangement joins TRBV15 to TRBJ2-1, with 13 bases matching TRBD2. The CDR3 length is 17 residues. Trimming cost V 5 bases and J 10 bases; bases outside gene matches: 14. The V gene's germline CDR1 is LNHNV and CDR2 YYDKDF (reference sequence). CDR3 nucleotides: TGTGCCACCAGCGTTAAACCCGGACTAGCGGGAGCATGGGAGCAGTTCTTC. Translating it yields CATSVKPGLAGAWEQFF. Full variable domain (rest looked up from reference TRBV15 and TRBJ2-1): DAMVIQNPRYQVTQFGKPVTLSCSQTLNHNVMYWYQQKSSQAPKLLFHYYDKDFNNEADTPDNFQSRRPNTSFCFLDIRSPGLGDTAMYLCATSVKPGLAGAWEQFFGPGTRLTVL.

This clonotype has a handful of counts. The chain is built from TRBV5-1 and TRBJ2-7; 10 bases fit TRBD1. After removal of 7 bases from V and 6 bases from J, the junction contained 7 bases not matched to a gene. Germline V gene lookup returns CDR1 SGHRS and CDR2 YFSETQ. The CDR3 totals 13 residues. The CDR3 sequence: CASSGTGDGEQYF. CDR3 DNA: TGCGCCAGCTCCGGGACAGGGGACGGCGAGCAGTACTTC.

This chain connects TRBV12-3 or TRBV12-4 to TRBJ2-5; 9 bases align to TRBD1. This CDR3 spans 13 amino acids. V gave up 3 bases and J gave up 5 bases; unmatched junction bases: 1. CDR3 DNA sequence: TGTGCCAGCAGTTTTGGACAGGGGGAGACCCAGTACTTC. As protein: CASSFGQGETQYF.

This clonotype was found a few times. The chain has TRBV12-3 or TRBV12-4 and TRBJ2-3, with TRBD1 as a possible D gene (6 bases). Trimming took 7 bases from V and 1 from J, leaving 21 bases between them. This CDR3 has 17 amino acids. This CDR3 reads CASTLRGEGLGTDTQYF. The CDR3 DNA is TGTGCCAGCACCCTCAGGGGTGAGGGGCTTGGCACAGATACGCAGTATTTT.

This clonotype showed up just a few times. This chain uses TRBV27 with TRBJ2-2; D call uncertain. The germline V and J ends were trimmed by 5 bases and 5 bases, with 12 bases remaining between them. There are 14 residues in the CDR3. The germline gives CDR1 MNHEY, CDR2 SMNVEV (reference sequence). CDR3 DNA: TGTGCCAGCAGTGTTATTATAGGTACCGGGGAGCTGTTTTTT. Amino acids: CASSVIIGTGELFF.

This clonotype was observed once. This may arise from a read error, as a much more abundant clone is one base away. CDR3 loop: CSVVGRPRESIQYF. Written as DNA, the CDR3 is TGCAGCGTGGTGGGACGGCCGAGGGAAAGCATTCAGTACTTC. V and J are TRBV29-1 and TRBJ2-4, with D perhaps assigned TRBD1 or TRBD2 (5 bases each). V shed 6 bases and J shed 9 bases, with 21 bases lying between them. CDR1 and CDR2 (germline): SQVTM, ANQGSEA. This CDR3 is 14 amino acids long.